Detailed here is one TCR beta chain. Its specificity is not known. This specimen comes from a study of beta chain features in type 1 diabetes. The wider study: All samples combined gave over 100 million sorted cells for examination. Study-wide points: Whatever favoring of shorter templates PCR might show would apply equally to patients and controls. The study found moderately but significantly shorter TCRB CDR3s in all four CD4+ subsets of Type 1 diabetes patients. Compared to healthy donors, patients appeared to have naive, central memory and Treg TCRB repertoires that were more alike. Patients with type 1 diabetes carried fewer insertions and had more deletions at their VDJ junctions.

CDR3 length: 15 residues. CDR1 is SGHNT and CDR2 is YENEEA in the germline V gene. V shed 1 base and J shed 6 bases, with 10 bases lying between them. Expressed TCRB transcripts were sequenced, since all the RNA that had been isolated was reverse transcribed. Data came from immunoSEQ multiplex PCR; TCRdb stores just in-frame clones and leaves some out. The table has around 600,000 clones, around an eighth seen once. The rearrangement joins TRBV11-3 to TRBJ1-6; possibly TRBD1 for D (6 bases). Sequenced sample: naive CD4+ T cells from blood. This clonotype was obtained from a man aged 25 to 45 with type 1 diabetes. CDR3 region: CASSLVGGSNSPLHF. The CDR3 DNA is TGTGCCAGCAGCTTAGTAGGGGGGAGTAATTCACCCCTCCACTTT.